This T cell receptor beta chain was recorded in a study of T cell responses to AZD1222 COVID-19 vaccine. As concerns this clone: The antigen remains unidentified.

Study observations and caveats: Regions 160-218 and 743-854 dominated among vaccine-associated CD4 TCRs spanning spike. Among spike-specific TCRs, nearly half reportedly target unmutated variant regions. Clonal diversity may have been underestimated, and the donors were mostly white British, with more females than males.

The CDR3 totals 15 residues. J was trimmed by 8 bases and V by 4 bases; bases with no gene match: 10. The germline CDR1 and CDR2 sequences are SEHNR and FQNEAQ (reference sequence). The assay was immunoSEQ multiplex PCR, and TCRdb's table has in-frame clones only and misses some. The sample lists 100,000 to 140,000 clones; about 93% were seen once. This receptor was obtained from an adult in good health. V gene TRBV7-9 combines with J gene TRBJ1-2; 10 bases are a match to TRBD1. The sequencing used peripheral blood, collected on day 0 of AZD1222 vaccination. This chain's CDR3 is CASSSRTGGFRGYTF. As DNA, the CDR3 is TGTGCCAGCAGCTCCAGGACAGGGGGGTTCAGGGGCTACACCTTC.